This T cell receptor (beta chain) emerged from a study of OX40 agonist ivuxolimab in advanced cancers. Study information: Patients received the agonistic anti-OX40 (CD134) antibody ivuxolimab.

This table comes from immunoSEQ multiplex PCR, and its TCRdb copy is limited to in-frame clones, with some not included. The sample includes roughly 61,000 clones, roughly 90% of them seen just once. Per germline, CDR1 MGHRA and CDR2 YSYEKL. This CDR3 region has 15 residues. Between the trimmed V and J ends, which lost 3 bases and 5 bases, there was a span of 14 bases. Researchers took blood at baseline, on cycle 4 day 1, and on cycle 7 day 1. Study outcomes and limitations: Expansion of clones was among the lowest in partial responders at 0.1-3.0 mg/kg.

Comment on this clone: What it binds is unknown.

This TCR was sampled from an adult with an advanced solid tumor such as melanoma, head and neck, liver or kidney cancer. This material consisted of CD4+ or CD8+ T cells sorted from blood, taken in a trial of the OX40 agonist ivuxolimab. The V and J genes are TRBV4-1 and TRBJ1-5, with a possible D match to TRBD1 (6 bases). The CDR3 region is CASSQGATDYQPQHF. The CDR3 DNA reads TGCGCCAGCAGCCAGGGGGCTACCGACTATCAGCCCCAGCATTTT.